This TCR beta chain was captured by sequencing in a study of radiation and T cells in renal cell carcinoma. On the study more broadly: Nephrectomy followed 15 Gy stereotactic body radiation by 4 weeks. The study's findings and limits: From baseline, blood top tumor clonotypes peaked at 2 weeks post-radiation. No pretreatment tumor biopsies were available for baseline clonotypes.

Regarding this clone: The antigen is not known.

Described time point: blood 2 weeks post-SBRT. Treatment specified: 15 Gy SBRT to primary tumor, nephrectomy 4 weeks later. Radiation-treated patients gave blood at baseline, week 2 and week 4. CDR1 and CDR2 (germline): SGHTA, FQGNSA. V was clipped by 0 bases and J by 10 bases, with 7 bases between them. The CDR3 totals 12 residues. Here immunoSEQ multiplex PCR was the method, and the copy in TCRdb shows in-frame clones only, minus some. The sample has some 120,000 clones, more than 75% seen once; the top ten hold over 4.5%. V is TRBV7-2 and J is TRBJ2-1; D remains unclear. The specimen comprised blood, sampled from a patient whose treatment included radiotherapy and nephrectomy. The source of this sequence is a woman aged 70-85 years with renal cell carcinoma. In DNA, the CDR3 is TGTGCCAGCAGCTTAGCAGCAGGCGAGCAGTTCTTC. Translating gives CASSLAAGEQFF.